This entry describes one TCR beta chain. What this receptor recognizes is not known. No base-level quality is on record; no much larger clone is a single base apart. The cohort comprised under 700 healthy bone marrow donors. At the time of sampling, every cohort member was nominally healthy, though immune exposures that went unrecorded were likely present. The donor was CMV seropositive and was included in the group of some 290 seropositive cohort members. Each donor provided a peripheral blood sample, and peripheral blood mononuclear cells were used for TCR beta sequencing. Genomic DNA extraction from the blood cell samples was performed with the Qiagen DNeasy Blood Extraction Kit. V loses 0 bases of germline sequence and J loses 3 bases, and the interval between the two ends is 5 bases. The CDR3 starts with the cysteine, ends with the phenylalanine, and has 13 residues. Only the CDR3 portion is preserved as DNA: 39 bases, with reading frame beginning at the first base. The germline V gene (reference sequence) specifies LNHDA as CDR1 and SQIVND as CDR2.

The data are from a study of cytomegalovirus exposure and HLA in healthy donors (dated by TCRdb to the late 2010s). Study-wide context: According to an earlier analysis of several hundred of the donors, some 180 million T cells yielded some 110 million unique TCR beta sequences and about 280 Gb of sequence data. Around 320 gigabases of sequencing data and tens of millions of unique TCR sequences were included in an early release covering 550 to 650 HLA-typed donors. Among the roughly 410 genotyped donors, around 81% belonged to the genetic ancestry cluster associated with self-reported Caucasian donors. The study was designed to test whether signatures of past pathogen exposure could be identified by cataloging public T cell receptors. The study used immunosequencing to profile the T cell repertoires of under 700 subjects and linked those repertoires to cytomegalovirus serostatus. Besides the first cohort of approximately 670 subjects, a separate validation cohort made up of 120 different subjects was used. To predict cytomegalovirus infection status, the study combined high-throughput TCR immunosequencing, statistical association of individual TCRs with disease status, and machine learning. A later analysis re-analyzed previously published TCR beta repertoires from roughly 690 donors and added high-resolution HLA genotyping to study TCR occurrence patterns. Rather than drawing on any new phenotypic data, the later analysis identified candidate immune exposures from TCR beta sequences and the way those sequences occurred across donors. An earlier analysis of 500 to 750 of the donors applied high-throughput TCR beta sequencing to assess whether each TCR beta V gene segment acted as functional or pseudogenic. Donor age, sex, ethnicity and CMV serostatus were compiled together with the repertoire data. A later genetic analysis used genome-wide SNP genotypes for about three fifths of the roughly 700 donors, treating that subset as a discovery cohort. Every repertoire in the discovery cohort had been generated on one and the same sequencing platform. Both class I and class II loci were covered by HLA typing, at four-digit resolution. The number of typed donors differed by locus: about 620-640 for A, B, C, DRB1 and DQB1; approximately 520 for DQA1; 600 to 610 for DPA1; and 400 to 480 for DPB1. Roughly 5 DR-DQ haplotypes were handled as single units for association and clustering, since linkage in the cohort was strong. Among about 370 genotyped donors of the cohort, an average of roughly 230,000 unique TCR beta nucleotide sequences was sequenced per donor, of which roughly 17% were non-productive. Study-wide conclusions, independent of this receptor: In a later analysis, 16,951 TCR beta sequences were associated with specific HLA alleles at a false discovery rate of 0.05. Because the 87-base-pair reads could not distinguish some IMGT-functional V segments, including TRBV6-2 and TRBV6-3, those segments were excluded. Compared with the approximately 710-donor mean, donors in an Asian-associated ancestry cluster had fewer N-insertions in productive TCRs, according to a later genetic analysis. Only TCR beta chains were sequenced in this cohort, and the absence of alpha or paired-chain data limited detectable features. Because HLA typing was unavailable for some donors at each locus, only the typed subset was used in association tests. Assigning TCR associations to individual alleles was difficult when HLA alleles, especially DR and DQ, strongly co-occurred. The only immune exposure information available for the cohort was CMV serostatus. A further reported finding was that TCR beta sequences accurately predicted the HLA-A and HLA-B alleles for most subjects in the first cohort. Sequencing depth was assumed to be roughly uniform across donors in the presence/absence analyses, though that assumption may not hold. A cluster of highly shared sequence variants was judged likely to be a technical artifact of the sequencing pipeline. In a later analysis, HLA-associated TCR beta chains were found to be more clonally expanded and to have lower generation probabilities than equally common non-associated chains. Cytomegalovirus status was reported to be diagnosed by the classifier with high specificity and sensitivity in both the original and validation cohorts. In an earlier analysis of approximately 600 of the donors, most TCR beta V segments were observed in productive rearrangements about 90% or about 30% of the time, broadly matching IMGT annotations. V-gene and J-gene trimming of TCR beta chains was associated with a missense DCLRE1C variant in a later genetic analysis, and the association was replicated in an independent cohort. Correlated functional status among segregating V segments might be attributable to linkage disequilibrium, but an unknown experimental factor could not be ruled out. The earlier analysis of approximately 560 of the donors excluded 15 to 20 rarely observed V segments, including chromosome 9 orphons, because counts were too low. The study listed 150 to 200 TCR beta chains as associated with cytomegalovirus. Most CMV-associated TCR beta chains appeared to be HLA-restricted in a later analysis, and the HLA associations seemed to be driven largely by CMV exposure. In vitro tests confirmed that a few of the cytomegalovirus-associated TCR beta chains recognize cytomegalovirus antigens. According to a later analysis, TCR association rates differed among HLA loci, with DRB1 alleles showing the most associated TCRs and HLA-C alleles showing the fewest. In a later analysis, several top co-occurrence clusters were reported to appear linked to parvovirus B19, influenza, CMV and Epstein-Barr virus. The authors suggested that the approach could potentially be generalized to other disease states and immunological phenotypes. While some public TCRs were present in many individuals, most TCR sequences turned up only very rarely across donors.

Library creation used the immunoSEQ multiplex PCR assay. For the multiplex PCR, a mixture combining 60 forward primers for TCR Vbeta segments and 13 reverse primers for TCR Jbeta segments was used. A multiplex PCR assay on genomic DNA amplified the CDR3 region of rearranged TCR beta genes. The Illumina HiSeq System was used to sequence the amplified TCR beta libraries as 87-base-pair reads. The original methods were these. In a later analysis, 77 million or so unique TCR beta chains were counted across the approximately 670 repertoires, and approximately 11 million of these chains were shared by at least two donors. A nearest-neighbor algorithm error-corrected the raw reads and collapsed the reads into unique sequences, merging closely related sequences to remove PCR and sequencing errors. V, D and J gene segments were assigned by aligning CDR3 sequences to IMGT reference sequences. For a sequence to be retained, a match of at least six nucleotides to both a V gene segment and a J gene segment was required. A rearrangement was called productive if the CDR3 had no stop codons and remained in frame with V and J, and every other rearrangement was called non-productive. CDR3 was defined by IMGT convention, running from the second conserved V-encoded cysteine to the conserved J-encoded phenylalanine. The earlier analysis of 450 to 750 of the donors excluded any sequence lacking an unambiguous match to a single V gene segment. In an earlier analysis of 587 of the donors, V segments were called functional above 56.7% productive rearrangements and were called segregating when the between-donor standard deviation exceeded 5%. A statistical classification framework was built for diagnosing cytomegalovirus status from the catalog of TCR beta chain sequences. In a later analysis, V and J genes were assigned by comparing TCR nucleotide sequences against IMGT/GENE-DB human TR gene sequences. In a later analysis, CDR3 sequences and most-parsimonious VDJ recombination scenarios were assigned using the TCRdist pipeline. A later analysis defined each TCR beta chain by its CDR3 amino acid sequence plus V-gene family, and excluded reads lacking a unique V-gene family. To address suspected cross-contamination and a sequencing artifact, a later analysis removed a few hundred highly shared, low-generation-probability nucleotide sequences. A later analysis calculated a clonal expansion index for each public chain from normalized within-repertoire ranks of inferred template counts. Generation probabilities in a later analysis came from a VDJ recombination model fitted to out-of-frame rearrangements, and those results were checked against IGoR. Hypergeometric tests were used in a later analysis to score TCR-TCR, TCR-HLA and TCR-CMV co-occurrence, with a repertoire-size bias correction applied to the TCR pairs. To estimate false discovery rates, a later analysis permuted the HLA or CMV assignments 20 times. In a later analysis, co-occurring TCRs were grouped using DBSCAN, and TCRdist sequence similarity was added for clustering within HLA-allele-positive subsets. For co-occurrence clustering, repertoires with fewer than 30,000 or more than 120,000 public chains were excluded, along with about five repertoires with anomalous nucleotide sharing. TCRdb took this table from immuneACCESS and kept in-frame rearrangements with V and J called. Such tables lack part of the clones; where checked against another copy, unresolved V genes explain under half of the gap, and the rest is unexplained. V, J and clone size derive from that table, while D and trimming were established from the DNA sequence. This sample comprises about 95,000 clones, 80% to 90% of them detected only once. Jointly, the top ten make up more than 3% of the sample.

Recombination joined TRBV19 with TRBJ1-2; the D gene cannot be resolved reliably. Input material: PBMCs. This sequence was found in a man aged 25-40 years in good health and CMV-seropositive. The CDR3 protein is CASSIDGDYGYTF. The sequenced DNA is TGTGCCAGTAGTATAGACGGGGACTATGGCTACACCTTC.